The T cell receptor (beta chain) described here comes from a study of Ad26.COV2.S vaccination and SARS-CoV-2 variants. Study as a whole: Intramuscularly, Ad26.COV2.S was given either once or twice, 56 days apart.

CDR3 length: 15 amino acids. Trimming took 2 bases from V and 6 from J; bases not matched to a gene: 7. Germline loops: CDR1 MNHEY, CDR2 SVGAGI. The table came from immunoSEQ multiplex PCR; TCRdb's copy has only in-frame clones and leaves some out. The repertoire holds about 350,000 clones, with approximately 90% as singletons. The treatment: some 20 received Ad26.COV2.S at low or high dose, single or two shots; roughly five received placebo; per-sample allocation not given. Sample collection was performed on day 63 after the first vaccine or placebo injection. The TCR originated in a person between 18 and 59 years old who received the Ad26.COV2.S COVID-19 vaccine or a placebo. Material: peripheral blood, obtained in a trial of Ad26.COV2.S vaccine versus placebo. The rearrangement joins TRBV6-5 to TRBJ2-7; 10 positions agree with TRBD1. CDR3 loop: CASSYEGTGAGEQYF. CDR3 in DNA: TGTGCCAGCAGTTACGAGGGGACAGGGGCGGGCGAGCAGTACTTC.